This T cell receptor (beta chain) was identified during a study of human T cells and chemical hapten exposure. Overall study results and limits: Since the donors had alopecia, their immune response may not be the same as that of healthy people.

Time point reported: patch test 2, 6 weeks after DPC sensitization. Treatment described: therapeutic diphenylcyclopropenone sensitization with weekly scalp DPC. Participating donors were patients with alopecia, aged 18 to 70 years, considered appropriate candidates for DPC. Concerning this clonotype itself: Its antigen remains unidentified.

V gave up 0 bases and J gave up 4 bases; unmatched junction bases: 6. CDR1 and CDR2 (germline): SGHRS, YFSETQ. The CDR3 consists of 15 residues. As the library was built, unique molecular identifiers were attached to individual cDNA molecules. TCRdb re-analysed the RACE reads in MiXCR, keeping a single row per CDR3 protein. The table includes nearly 55,000 distinct CDR3 sequences, just under 10% detected once. Sequences were derived from whole blood, sampled in connection with sensitization to the hapten diphenylcyclopropenone (DPC). The sequence derives from a woman aged 50 to 65 with alopecia areata. Some clones in this sample may be carry-over from other donors' samples. The genes are TRBV5-1 and TRBJ1-1; 7 bases agree with TRBD1. CDR3 bases: TGCGCCAGCAGCTTGGCCGACAGGGATTTCACTGAAGCTTTCTTT. Its translation: CASSLADRDFTEAFF.